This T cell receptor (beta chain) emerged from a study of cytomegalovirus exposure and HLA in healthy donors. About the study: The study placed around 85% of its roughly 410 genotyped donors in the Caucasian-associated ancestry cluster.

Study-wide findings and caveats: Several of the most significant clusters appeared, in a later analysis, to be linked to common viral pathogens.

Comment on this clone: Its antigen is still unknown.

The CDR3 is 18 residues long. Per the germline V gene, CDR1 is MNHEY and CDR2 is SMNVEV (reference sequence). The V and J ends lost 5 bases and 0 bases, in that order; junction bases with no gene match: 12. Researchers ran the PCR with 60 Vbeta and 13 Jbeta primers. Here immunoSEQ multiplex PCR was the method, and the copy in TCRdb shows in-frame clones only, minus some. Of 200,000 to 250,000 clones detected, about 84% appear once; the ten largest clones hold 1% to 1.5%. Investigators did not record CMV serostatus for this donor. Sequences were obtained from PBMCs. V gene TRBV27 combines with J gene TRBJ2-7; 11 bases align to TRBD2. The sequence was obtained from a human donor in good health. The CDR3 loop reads CASSRFGPSGRSSYEQYF. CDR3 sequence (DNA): TGTGCCAGCAGTCGCTTCGGGCCTAGCGGGAGGAGCTCCTACGAGCAGTACTTC.